This T cell receptor (beta chain) comes out of a study of cytotoxic CD8 clonotypes in ibrutinib-treated CLL. Notes on the study in general: Public clonotypes (which were uncommon) either contracted or remained stable on treatment.

Some clones are missing from TCRdb's copy, which holds only in-frame ones; the method was immunoSEQ multiplex PCR. The sample lists roughly 13,000 clones; around 70% were seen once. As to this clone: What it binds is not known.

Germline V CDR1 and CDR2: SGHTA, FQGNSA. V lost 5 bases to trimming and J lost 6 bases, with 17 bases between them. CDR3 length equals 15 residues. The chain combines TRBV7-2 with TRBJ1-5; the D gene is possibly TRBD1 (6 bases). The source material was PBMCs, sampled before ibrutinib treatment. The clonotype was recovered from a human donor with chronic lymphocytic leukemia. CDR3 residues: CASSPQGVGVQPQHF. CDR3 DNA: TGTGCCAGCAGCCCACAGGGAGTGGGAGTTCAGCCCCAGCATTTT.